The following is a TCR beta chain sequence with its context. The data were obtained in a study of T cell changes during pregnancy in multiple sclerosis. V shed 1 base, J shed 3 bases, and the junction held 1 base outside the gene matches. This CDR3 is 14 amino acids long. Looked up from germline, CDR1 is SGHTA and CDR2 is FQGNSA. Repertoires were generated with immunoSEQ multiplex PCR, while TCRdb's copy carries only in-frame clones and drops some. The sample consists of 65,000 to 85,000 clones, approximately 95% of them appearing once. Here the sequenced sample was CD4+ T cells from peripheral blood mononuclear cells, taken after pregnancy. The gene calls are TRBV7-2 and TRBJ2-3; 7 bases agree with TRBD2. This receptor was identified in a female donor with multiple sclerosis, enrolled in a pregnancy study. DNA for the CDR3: TGTGCCAGCAGCTTAGATAGCGGGACAGATACGCAGTATTTT. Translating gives CASSLDSGTDTQYF.